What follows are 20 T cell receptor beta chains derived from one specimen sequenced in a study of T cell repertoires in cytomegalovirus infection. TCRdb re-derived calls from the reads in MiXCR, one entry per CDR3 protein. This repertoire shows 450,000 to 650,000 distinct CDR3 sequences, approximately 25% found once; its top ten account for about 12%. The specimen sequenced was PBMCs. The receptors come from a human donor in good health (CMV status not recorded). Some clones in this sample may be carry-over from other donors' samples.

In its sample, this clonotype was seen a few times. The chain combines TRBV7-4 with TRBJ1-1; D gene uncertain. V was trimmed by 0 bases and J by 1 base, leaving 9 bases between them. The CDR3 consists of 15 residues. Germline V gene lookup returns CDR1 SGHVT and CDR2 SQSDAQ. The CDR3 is CASSLADARNTEAFF. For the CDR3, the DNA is TGTGCCAGCAGCTTAGCGGACGCCAGGAACACTGAAGCTTTCTTT.

This CDR3 is CASSPYSGNTIYF. The CDR3 DNA reads as TGTGCCAGCAGCCCTTACTCTGGAAACACCATATATTTT. The chain has TRBV11-2 and TRBJ1-3; D is uncertain. Germline assignment: CDR1 SGHAT and CDR2 FQNNGV. Trimming cost V 5 bases and J 0 bases, with 5 bases left between them. The CDR3 is 13 residues long.

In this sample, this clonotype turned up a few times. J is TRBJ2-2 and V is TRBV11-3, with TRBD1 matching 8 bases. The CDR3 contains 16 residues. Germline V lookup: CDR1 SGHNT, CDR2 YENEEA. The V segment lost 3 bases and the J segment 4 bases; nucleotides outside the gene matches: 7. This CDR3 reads CASSLYRGYLTGELFF. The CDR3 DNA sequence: TGTGCCAGCAGCTTGTACAGGGGGTACCTCACCGGGGAGCTGTTTTTT.

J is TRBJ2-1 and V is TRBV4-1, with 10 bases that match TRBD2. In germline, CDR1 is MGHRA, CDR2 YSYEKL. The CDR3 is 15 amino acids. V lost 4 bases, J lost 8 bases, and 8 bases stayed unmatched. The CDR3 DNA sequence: TGCGCCAGCAGCCCTCTAGCGGGAGTGAGCGATGAGCAGTTCTTC. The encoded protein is CASSPLAGVSDEQFF.

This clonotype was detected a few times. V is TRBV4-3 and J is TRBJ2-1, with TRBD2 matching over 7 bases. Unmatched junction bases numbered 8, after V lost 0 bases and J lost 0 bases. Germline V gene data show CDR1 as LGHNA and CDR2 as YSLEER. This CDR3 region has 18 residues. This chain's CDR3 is CASSQDSRAGSSYNEQFF. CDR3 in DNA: TGCGCCAGCAGCCAAGATTCGAGAGCGGGAAGCTCCTACAATGAGCAGTTCTTC.

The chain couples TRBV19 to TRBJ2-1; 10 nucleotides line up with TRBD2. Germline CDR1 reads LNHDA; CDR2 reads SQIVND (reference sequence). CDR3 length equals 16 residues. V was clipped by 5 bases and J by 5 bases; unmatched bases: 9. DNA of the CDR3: TGTGCCAGTAGTGCTCAAACTAGCGGGAAAAACAATGAGCAGTTCTTC. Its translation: CASSAQTSGKNNEQFF.

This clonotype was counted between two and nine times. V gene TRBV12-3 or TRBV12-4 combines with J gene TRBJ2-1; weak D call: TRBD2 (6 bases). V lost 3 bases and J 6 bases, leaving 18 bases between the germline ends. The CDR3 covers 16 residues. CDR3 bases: TGTGCCAGCAGTTTGTCGACTAGTCCAAAACCCAATGAGCAGTTCTTC. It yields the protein CASSLSTSPKPNEQFF.

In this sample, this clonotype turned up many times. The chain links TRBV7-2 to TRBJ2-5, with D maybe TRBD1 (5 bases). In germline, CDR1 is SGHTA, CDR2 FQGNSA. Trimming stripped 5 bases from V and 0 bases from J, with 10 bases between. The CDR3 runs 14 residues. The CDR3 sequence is CASSPRQYQETQYF. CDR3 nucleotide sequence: TGTGCCAGCAGCCCTCGACAGTACCAAGAGACCCAGTACTTC.

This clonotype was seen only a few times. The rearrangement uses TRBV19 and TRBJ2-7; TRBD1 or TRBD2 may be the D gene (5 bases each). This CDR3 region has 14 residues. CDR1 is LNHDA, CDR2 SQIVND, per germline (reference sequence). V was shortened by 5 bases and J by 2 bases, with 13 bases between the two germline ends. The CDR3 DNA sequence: TGTGCCAGTAGTTCCGGGGCTCATACCTACGAGCAGTACTTC. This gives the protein CASSSGAHTYEQYF. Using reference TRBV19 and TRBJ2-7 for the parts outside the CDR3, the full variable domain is DGGITQSPKYLFRKEGQNVTLSCEQNLNHDAMYWYRQDPGQGLRLIYYSQIVNDFQKGDIAEGYSVSREKKESFPLTVTSAQKNPTAFYLCASSSGAHTYEQYFGPGTRLTVT.

DNA for the CDR3: TGTGCCAGCAGGGGGACTAGCGGGAGGTCCTACGAGCAGTACGTC. The encoded protein is CASRGTSGRSYEQYV. The chain combines TRBV6-6 with TRBJ2-7; the match to TRBD2 covers 15 bases. CDR1 MNHNY and CDR2 SVGAGI come from the germline V gene (reference sequence). The trim removed 6 bases at V and 1 base at J, leaving 1 base unmatched. This CDR3 is 15 amino acids long.

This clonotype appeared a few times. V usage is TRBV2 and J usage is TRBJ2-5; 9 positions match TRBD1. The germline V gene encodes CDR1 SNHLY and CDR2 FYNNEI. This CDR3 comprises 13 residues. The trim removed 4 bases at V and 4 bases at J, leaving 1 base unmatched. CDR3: CASSVDRGETQYF. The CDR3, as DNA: TGTGCCAGCAGTGTGGACAGGGGAGAGACCCAGTACTTC.

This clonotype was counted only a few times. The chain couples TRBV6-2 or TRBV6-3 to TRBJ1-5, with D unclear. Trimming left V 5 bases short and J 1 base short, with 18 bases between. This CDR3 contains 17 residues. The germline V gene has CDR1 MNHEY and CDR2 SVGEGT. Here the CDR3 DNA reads TGTGCCAGCAGTCCTCCCAGAGGGAGAGGGAGCAATCAGCCCCAGCATTTT. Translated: CASSPPRGRGSNQPQHF.

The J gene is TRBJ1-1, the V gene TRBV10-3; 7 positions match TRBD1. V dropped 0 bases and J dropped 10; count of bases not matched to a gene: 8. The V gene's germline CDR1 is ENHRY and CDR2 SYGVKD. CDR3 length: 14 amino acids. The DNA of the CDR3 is TGTGCCATCAGTGAGTCTCTGGGGCAGGGGGGAGCTTTCTTT. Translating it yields CAISESLGQGGAFF.

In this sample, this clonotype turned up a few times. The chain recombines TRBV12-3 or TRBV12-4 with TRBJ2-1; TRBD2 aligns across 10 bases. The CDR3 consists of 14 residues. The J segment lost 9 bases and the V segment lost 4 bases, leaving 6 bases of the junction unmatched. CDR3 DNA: TGTGCCAGCAGTTGGCTAGCGGGAGAGGGTGAGCAGTTCTTC. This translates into CASSWLAGEGEQFF.

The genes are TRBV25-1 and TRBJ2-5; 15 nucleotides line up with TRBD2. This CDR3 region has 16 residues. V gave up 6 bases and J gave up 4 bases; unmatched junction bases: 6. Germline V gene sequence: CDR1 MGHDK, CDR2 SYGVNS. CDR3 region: CASSRTSGRGGETQYF. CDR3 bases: TGTGCCAGCAGCAGGACTAGCGGGAGGGGAGGAGAGACCCAGTACTTC.

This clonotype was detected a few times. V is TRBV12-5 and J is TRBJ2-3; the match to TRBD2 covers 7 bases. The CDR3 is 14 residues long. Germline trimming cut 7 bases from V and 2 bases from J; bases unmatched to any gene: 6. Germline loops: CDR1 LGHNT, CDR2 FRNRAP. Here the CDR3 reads CASALGGNTDTQYF. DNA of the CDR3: TGTGCTAGTGCCCTGGGGGGGAACACAGATACGCAGTATTTT.

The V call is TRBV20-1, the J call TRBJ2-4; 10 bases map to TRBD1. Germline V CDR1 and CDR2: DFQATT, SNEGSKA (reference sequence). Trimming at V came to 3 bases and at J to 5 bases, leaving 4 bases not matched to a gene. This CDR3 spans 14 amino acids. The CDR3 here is CSARDRGSENIQYF. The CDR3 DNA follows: TGCAGTGCTAGGGACAGGGGGAGTGAAAACATTCAGTACTTC.

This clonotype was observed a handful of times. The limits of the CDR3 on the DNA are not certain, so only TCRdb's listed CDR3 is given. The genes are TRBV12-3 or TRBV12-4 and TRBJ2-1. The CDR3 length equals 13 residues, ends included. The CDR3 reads CASSTSPYNEQFF.

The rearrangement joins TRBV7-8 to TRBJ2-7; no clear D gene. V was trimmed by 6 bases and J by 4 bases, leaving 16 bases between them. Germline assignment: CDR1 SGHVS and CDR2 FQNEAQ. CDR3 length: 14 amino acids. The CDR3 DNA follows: TGTGCCAGCAGATTCGGCTCCGGGCCGTACGAGCAGTACGTC. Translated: CASRFGSGPYEQYV.

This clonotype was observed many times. CDR3 residues: CASSLSPGPYEQYV. The DNA of the CDR3 is TGTGCCAGCAGCTTAAGCCCGGGGCCCTACGAGCAGTACGTC. This chain links TRBV7-8 with TRBJ2-7; D is tentatively TRBD1 or TRBD2 (5 bases each). This CDR3 region has 14 residues. Per germline, CDR1 SGHVS and CDR2 FQNEAQ. V gave up 2 bases and J gave up 2 bases, with 10 bases separating them.